These 11 T cell receptor beta chains were sequenced from one sample in a study of a mutant IDH1 vaccine in newly diagnosed glioma. No antigen has been assigned to these receptors. Time point: week 11, during vaccination. Topical imiquimod accompanied each vaccine dose, which consisted of 300 ug of mutant IDH1 20-mer peptide. Some clones are missing from TCRdb's copy, which holds only in-frame ones; the method was immunoSEQ multiplex PCR. This repertoire shows around 62,000 clones, about 89% found once; its top ten account for more than 1.5%. The sample here was PBMCs, taken from a glioma patient whose treatment included an IDH1 peptide vaccine. The receptors come from a man between 35 and 55 years old with glioma.

The chain recombines TRBV19 with TRBJ1-1, with D perhaps TRBD1 (5 bases). The V gene's germline CDR1 is LNHDA and CDR2 SQIVND (reference sequence). The CDR3 covers 15 residues. V lost 6 bases and J 0 bases, leaving 14 bases between the germline ends. CDR3 sequence (DNA): TGTGCCAGTAGCATGGGGGGGGTTGTGAACACTGAAGCTTTCTTT. It encodes CASSMGGVVNTEAFF.

V usage is TRBV11-2 and J usage is TRBJ1-3; D is perhaps TRBD1 (5 bases). Germline loops: CDR1 SGHAT, CDR2 FQNNGV. The CDR3 covers 16 residues. V lost 5 bases and J 0 bases, leaving 14 bases between the germline ends. The CDR3 region is CASSPRDRFSGNTIYF. The CDR3 DNA reads TGTGCCAGCAGCCCCCGAGACAGATTCTCTGGAAACACCATATATTTT.

This chain connects TRBV19 to TRBJ2-6; TRBD1 matches 10 bases. The junction had 5 bases not matched to a gene; V was cut back by 4 bases and J by 2 bases. The CDR3 is 17 residues long. Germline CDR1 and CDR2: LNHDA and SQIVND (reference sequence). The CDR3 region has the DNA TGTGCCAGTAGTACTATCGACAGGGGGCCTGGGGCCAACGTCCTGACTTTC. It is translated as CASSTIDRGPGANVLTF.

This rearrangement joins TRBV6-1 to TRBJ2-7; 10 bases match TRBD2. The CDR3 is made up of 14 amino acids. Germline CDR1 MNHNS, CDR2 SASEGT. The V segment lost 7 bases and the J segment 7 bases; nucleotides outside the gene matches: 10. CDR3 residues: CASKRAGGPEEQYF. CDR3 bases: TGTGCCAGCAAGAGAGCGGGAGGGCCAGAAGAGCAGTACTTC.

This chain connects TRBV19 to TRBJ2-5; D remains ambiguous. The CDR3 is 13 residues long. Germline CDR1 reads LNHDA; CDR2 reads SQIVND (reference sequence). The germline V and J ends were trimmed by 4 bases and 1 base, with 7 bases remaining between them. The CDR3: CASSTVFQETQYF. DNA for the CDR3: TGTGCCAGTAGTACAGTTTTCCAAGAGACCCAGTACTTC.

CDR3 loop: CASSPRGYNEQFF. In DNA form, the CDR3 reads TGTGCCAGCAGTCCCAGGGGTTACAATGAGCAGTTCTTC. The chain has TRBV27 and TRBJ2-1; a possible D gene is TRBD1 (6 bases). The CDR3 loop spans 13 amino acids. Germline assignment: CDR1 MNHEY and CDR2 SMNVEV (reference sequence). V was pared by 5 bases and J by 4 bases, with 9 bases between.

This chain links TRBV6-1 with TRBJ2-7; D might be TRBD2 (5 bases). The CDR3 runs 16 residues. Trimming removed 1 base at V and 0 bases at J, with 13 bases between. CDR1 and CDR2 from the germline V gene are MNHNS and SASEGT. The CDR3 DNA reads TGTGCCAGCAGTGAAGGTTTAGCGAGGAGCTCCTACGAGCAGTACTTC. Protein product: CASSEGLARSSYEQYF.

The chain recombines TRBV28 with TRBJ1-1, with 7 bases matching TRBD1. Germline assignment: CDR1 MDHEN and CDR2 SYDVKM. The CDR3 sequence is 14 residues long. Trimming at V came to 5 bases and at J to 4 bases, leaving 7 bases not matched to a gene. The CDR3 sequence is CASSLDRDGTEAFF. The CDR3 nucleotides are TGTGCCAGCAGTCTCGACAGGGACGGCACTGAAGCTTTCTTT.

As DNA, the CDR3 is TGTGCCAGTAGTCATGACATGGCTAGCGGATCCTACAATGAGCAGTTCTTC. Translating it yields CASSHDMASGSYNEQFF. The chain employs TRBV19 and TRBJ2-1; 7 nucleotides align to TRBD2. V trimming: 5 bases; J trimming: 1 base; junction bases outside the gene matches: 11. In germline, CDR1 is LNHDA, CDR2 SQIVND (reference sequence). This CDR3 has 17 amino acids.

The genes are TRBV28 and TRBJ2-3; TRBD2 aligns across 7 bases. Losses at the gene ends were 6 bases for V and 0 bases for J; bases not matched to a gene: 3. The CDR3 totals 14 residues. CDR1 is MDHEN, CDR2 SYDVKM, per germline. The CDR3 sequence is CASRGTTSTDTQYF. The CDR3 DNA sequence: TGTGCCAGCAGGGGGACTACTAGCACAGATACGCAGTATTTT.

The chain joins TRBV6-1 to TRBJ2-1; TRBD1 matches 7 bases. The CDR3 covers 16 residues. The germline V gene has CDR1 MNHNS and CDR2 SASEGT. The V and J ends lost 3 bases and 4 bases, in that order; junction bases with no gene match: 9. In DNA form, the CDR3 reads TGTGCCAGCAGTGACAGACCGGGACAGTTTTACAATGAGCAGTTCTTC. It specifies CASSDRPGQFYNEQFF.